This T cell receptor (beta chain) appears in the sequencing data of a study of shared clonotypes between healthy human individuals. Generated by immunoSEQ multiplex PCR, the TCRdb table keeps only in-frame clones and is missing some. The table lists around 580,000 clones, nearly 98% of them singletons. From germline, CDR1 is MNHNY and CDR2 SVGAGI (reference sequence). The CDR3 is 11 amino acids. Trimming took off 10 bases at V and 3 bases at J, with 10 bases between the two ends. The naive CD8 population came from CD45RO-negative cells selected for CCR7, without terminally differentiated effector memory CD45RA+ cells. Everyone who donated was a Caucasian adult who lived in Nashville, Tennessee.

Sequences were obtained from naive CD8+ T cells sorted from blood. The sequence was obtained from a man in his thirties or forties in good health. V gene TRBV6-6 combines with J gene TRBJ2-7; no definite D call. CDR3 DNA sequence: TGTGCCACGGCGGTGAGCTACGAGCAGTACTTC. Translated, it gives CATAVSYEQYF.